This passage covers 29 T cell receptor beta chains from one sample sequenced in a study of radiotherapy plus CTLA-4 blockade in lung cancer. The assay was immunoSEQ multiplex PCR, and TCRdb's table has in-frame clones only and misses some. The sample records tens of thousands of clones, 70% to 80% being singletons. The input for sequencing was peripheral blood, taken from a patient treated with radiotherapy plus ipilimumab. The source is a human donor with non-small cell lung cancer who had stable disease on radiotherapy plus ipilimumab.

The V and J genes are TRBV5-6 and TRBJ2-5, with D hard to call. Germline values: CDR1 SGHDT, CDR2 YYEEEE. The CDR3 covers 16 residues. The V and J ends lost 1 base and 1 base respectively, with 14 bases between them. In nucleotides, the CDR3 is TGTGCCAGCAGCTTGTTCGGACCCTCCGCCCAAGAGACCCAGTACTTC. This sequence encodes CASSLFGPSAQETQYF.

The V gene is TRBV5-4, the J gene TRBJ2-5, with D unclear. V was pared by 4 bases and J by 0 bases, with 10 bases between. Germline-derived CDR1 and CDR2 are SGHNT and YYREEE (reference sequence). This CDR3 is built from 14 residues. CDR3 nucleotides: TGTGCCAGCAGCCTCACAGAGTACCAAGAGACCCAGTACTTC. Translating it yields CASSLTEYQETQYF.

This rearrangement joins TRBV7-8 to TRBJ1-2; D possibly corresponds to TRBD1 (5 bases). CDR1 SGHVS and CDR2 FQNEAQ come from the germline V gene. The CDR3 is 14 residues long. The germline V and J ends were trimmed by 3 bases and 7 bases, with 15 bases remaining between them. In DNA, the CDR3 is TGTGCCAGCAGCTTCCGAAGGGACGGGGGTGGCTACACCTTC. Protein sequence: CASSFRRDGGGYTF.

This sequence joins TRBV28 and TRBJ1-1; D gene ambiguous. CDR1 is MDHEN and CDR2 is SYDVKM in the germline V gene. The length of the CDR3 is 13 residues. The V end was cut by 2 bases, the J end by 1 base, with 5 bases between. In DNA form, the CDR3 reads TGTGCCAGCAGTTTAATAGGGAACACTGAAGCTTTCTTT. This encodes CASSLIGNTEAFF.

The table lists this clone with a count of one. The chain links TRBV7-3 to TRBJ2-5, with D tentatively TRBD1 (5 bases). The CDR3 contains 15 residues. Trimming took off 1 base at V and 2 bases at J, with 11 bases between the two ends. Looked up from germline, CDR1 is SGHTA and CDR2 is FQGTGA. The CDR3 region has the DNA TGTGCCAGCAGCTTAAACCAGGGAAAACAAGAGACCCAGTACTTC. Translation: CASSLNQGKQETQYF.

This chain connects TRBV5-1 to TRBJ2-3; 9 positions match TRBD1. Germline-derived CDR1 and CDR2 are SGHRS and YFSETQ. The CDR3 has 15 residues. With 0 bases clipped from V and 6 bases from J, the junction kept 5 bases outside the gene matches. Written as DNA, the CDR3 is TGCGCCAGCAGCTTGGGCGGACAGGGGACGGATACGCAGTATTTT. It encodes CASSLGGQGTDTQYF.

This chain joins TRBV7-3 and TRBJ2-3, with TRBD2 identical over 10 bases. This CDR3 is built from 16 residues. The V gene end was trimmed by 4 bases and the J gene end by 3 bases; junction bases not matched to a gene: 7. CDR1 is SGHTA, CDR2 FQGTGA, per germline. CDR3 coding DNA: TGTGCCAGCAGCTCCCGACTAGCGGGCGGAACAGATACGCAGTATTTT. Translating gives CASSSRLAGGTDTQYF.

The rearrangement joins TRBV30 to TRBJ1-3, with D possibly being TRBD1 (5 bases). CDR1 and CDR2 from the germline V gene are GTSNPN and SVGIG (reference sequence). The CDR3 has 15 amino acids. Trimming took off 0 bases at V and 3 bases at J, with 12 bases between the two ends. The CDR3 protein is CAWSVGQGFGNTIYF. DNA of the CDR3: TGTGCCTGGAGTGTAGGCCAGGGATTTGGAAACACCATATATTTT.

This clone was recorded only once. The V and J genes are TRBV5-1 and TRBJ1-4; 9 bases map to TRBD1. Germline CDR1 SGHRS, CDR2 YFSETQ. The CDR3 has 13 residues. V trimming: 4 bases; J trimming: 7 bases; junction bases outside the gene matches: 2. CDR3 in DNA: TGCGCCAGCAGCGTGGGACAGGGTGAAAAACTGTTTTTT. It codes for CASSVGQGEKLFF.

V is TRBV7-8 and J is TRBJ1-2; D uncertain. V lost 5 bases, J lost 2 bases, and 24 bases lay in between. This CDR3 has 18 residues. CDR1 and CDR2 from the germline V gene are SGHVS and FQNEAQ. The CDR3, as DNA: TGTGCCAGCAGCCCCCTCCAATCGACCGGGATATTCAACTATGGCTACACCTTC. This encodes CASSPLQSTGIFNYGYTF.

The V and J genes are TRBV5-5 and TRBJ2-7; D not resolved. This CDR3 has 13 amino acids. Trimming cost V 4 bases and J 0 bases, with 8 bases left between them. Germline V lookup: CDR1 SGHKS, CDR2 YYEKEE (reference sequence). Here the CDR3 reads CASSPGHSYEQYV. The CDR3 DNA reads as TGTGCCAGCAGCCCGGGTCACTCCTACGAGCAGTACGTC.

The CDR3 DNA is TGTGCCAGCAGTTCTGACCTGAGCCCCAACACTGAAGCTTTCTTT. Translated, it gives CASSSDLSPNTEAFF. The genes are TRBV27 and TRBJ1-1; unclear D gene. This CDR3 has 15 residues. Looked up from germline, CDR1 is MNHEY and CDR2 is SMNVEV (reference sequence). Trimming left V 4 bases short and J 2 bases short, with 14 bases between.

The chain is built from TRBV7-3 and TRBJ1-1; no firm D call. This CDR3 comprises 14 residues. The germline V gene has CDR1 SGHTA and CDR2 FQGTGA. The V and J ends lost 1 base and 0 bases respectively, with 6 bases between them. CDR3: CASSLNLMNTEAFF. The CDR3 DNA sequence: TGTGCCAGCAGCTTAAACCTTATGAACACTGAAGCTTTCTTT.

This chain uses TRBV5-4 with TRBJ2-2; no clear D gene. This CDR3 comprises 14 residues. The V gene lost 0 bases and the J gene lost 1 base, with 4 bases spanning the gap. Per the germline V gene, CDR1 is SGHNT and CDR2 is YYREEE (reference sequence). The CDR3 bases are TGTGCCAGCAGCTTGGACCAGAACACCGGGGAGCTGTTTTTT. Translated, it gives CASSLDQNTGELFF.

This clone was counted a few times. The CDR3 nucleotides read TGTGCCAGCAGCTTAGCGGGGGGTGGGGCCCAGTACTTC. This codes for CASSLAGGGAQYF. The chain has TRBV7-2 and TRBJ2-5, with TRBD2 as a possible D gene (6 bases). The CDR3 sequence is 13 residues long. Trimming took off 0 bases at V and 9 bases at J, with 11 bases between the two ends. The germline gives CDR1 SGHTA, CDR2 FQGNSA.

This clone was seen once. The chain combines TRBV5-1 with TRBJ2-1; 11 nucleotides align to TRBD2. CDR3 length: 16 amino acids. V gave up 4 bases and J gave up 9 bases; unmatched junction bases: 12. The germline CDR1 and CDR2 sequences are SGHRS and YFSETQ. The CDR3 DNA sequence: TGCGCCAGCAGCCCGCCACCTAGCGGGGGGCAGAGTGAGCAGTTCTTC. Translation: CASSPPPSGGQSEQFF.

This clone was detected a few times. The rearrangement joins TRBV10-3 to TRBJ1-2; 7 bases line up with TRBD1. CDR3 size: 14 residues. From germline, CDR1 is ENHRY and CDR2 SYGVKD. The junction had 14 bases not matched to a gene; V was cut back by 8 bases and J by 8 bases. CDR3 loop: CAISGKGAGWGYTF. As DNA, the CDR3 is TGTGCCATCTCGGGCAAGGGGGCAGGTTGGGGCTACACCTTC.

The chain uses TRBV2 and TRBJ1-1; 9 bases match TRBD1. CDR1 and CDR2 from the germline V gene are SNHLY and FYNNEI. Losses at the gene ends were 6 bases for V and 1 base for J; bases not matched to a gene: 3. This CDR3 spans 14 amino acids. The CDR3 nucleotides read TGTGCCAGCAGGGCGACAGGGGGGAACACTGAAGCTTTCTTT. This encodes CASRATGGNTEAFF.

The V gene is TRBV7-8, the J gene TRBJ1-2; TRBD1 aligns across 11 bases. V dropped 4 bases and J dropped 7; count of bases not matched to a gene: 8. From germline, CDR1 is SGHVS and CDR2 FQNEAQ. CDR3 length: 15 amino acids. The CDR3 coding sequence is TGTGCCAGCAGCTCTGACGGACAGGGGGCGATTGGCTACACCTTC. As protein: CASSSDGQGAIGYTF.

This chain's CDR3 is CASSLEARPADTQYF. CDR3 sequence (DNA): TGCGCCAGCAGCTTGGAGGCCAGACCTGCAGATACGCAGTATTTT. The chain is built from TRBV5-1 and TRBJ2-3; D unclear. The CDR3 spans 15 residues. In germline, CDR1 is SGHRS, CDR2 YFSETQ. V was cut by 0 bases and J by 4 bases, with 12 bases left in between.

The V call is TRBV10-2, the J call TRBJ2-3; 7 nucleotides match TRBD1. The germline V gene has CDR1 WSHSY and CDR2 SAAADI. CDR3 length: 11 amino acids. The trim removed 9 bases at V and 6 bases at J, leaving 3 bases unmatched. Written as DNA, the CDR3 is TGCGCCAGTACACAGGGGGATACGCAGTATTTT. Translated, it gives CASTQGDTQYF.

The chain carries TRBV10-3 and TRBJ1-4; D remains unclear. V shed 8 bases and J shed 2 bases, with 9 bases lying between them. The CDR3 loop spans 13 amino acids. Germline CDR1 ENHRY, CDR2 SYGVKD. This CDR3 reads CAIHGRTNEKLFF. DNA of the CDR3: TGTGCCATCCACGGTAGGACTAATGAAAAACTGTTTTTT.

The V call is TRBV19, the J call TRBJ1-1; a weak D match, TRBD1 (5 bases). CDR1 is LNHDA, CDR2 SQIVND, per germline (reference sequence). Between the trimmed V and J ends, which lost 7 bases and 2 bases, there was a span of 20 bases. The CDR3 is 16 residues long. The DNA of the CDR3 is TGTGCCAGTATTCCAACGGGGGAAGGACTCAACACTGAAGCTTTCTTT. This sequence encodes CASIPTGEGLNTEAFF.

This clone was seen once. This chain's CDR3 is CASTLGGHQWDGYTF. The DNA for the CDR3 is TGTGCCAGCACCCTCGGGGGGCACCAGTGGGATGGCTACACCTTC. This chain uses TRBV11-2 with TRBJ1-2; weak D call: TRBD1 (6 bases). CDR3 length equals 15 residues. Deletions cut 7 bases from V and 6 bases from J, with 21 bases between. Germline CDR1 and CDR2: SGHAT and FQNNGV.

This chain links TRBV7-9 with TRBJ1-2, with D uncertain. CDR1 is SEHNR and CDR2 is FQNEAQ in the germline V gene (reference sequence). The CDR3 consists of 15 residues. The V and J ends lost 4 bases and 8 bases respectively, with 20 bases between them. The CDR3, as DNA: TGTGCCAGCAGCTCGTTCCGAAGTGCTGCGGGGGGCTACACCTTC. Residues: CASSSFRSAAGGYTF.

The chain uses TRBV7-6 and TRBJ2-1; 8 nucleotides align to TRBD2. The CDR3 covers 14 residues. CDR1 and CDR2 (germline): SGHVS, FNYEAQ. Losses at the gene ends were 3 bases for V and 7 bases for J; bases not matched to a gene: 5. The CDR3 nucleotides read TGTGCCAGCAGCTTCCGGGGGGGCCAAAATGAGCAGTTCTTC. Translating gives CASSFRGGQNEQFF.

V and J are TRBV27 and TRBJ2-4; D might be TRBD1 (5 bases). Per the germline V gene, CDR1 is MNHEY and CDR2 is SMNVEV (reference sequence). Between the trimmed V and J ends, which lost 6 bases and 0 bases, there was a span of 12 bases. This CDR3 is 15 amino acids long. CDR3 amino acids: CASSSTGLAKNIQYF. In nucleotides, the CDR3 is TGTGCCAGCAGCTCCACAGGTCTAGCCAAAAACATTCAGTACTTC.

This chain joins TRBV13 and TRBJ2-6, with 7 bases that match TRBD1. Germline V gives CDR1 PRHDT, CDR2 FYEKMQ (reference sequence). V shed 5 bases and J 0 bases; nucleotides not matched to a gene: 7. This CDR3 comprises 17 residues. CDR3 protein: CASSRGTARSGANVLTF. For the CDR3, the DNA is TGTGCCAGCAGCCGAGGGACAGCGCGCTCTGGGGCCAACGTCCTGACTTTC.

This clone was seen a single time. CDR3 region: CASSPQGQETQYF. The CDR3 DNA follows: TGCGCCAGCAGCCCCCAGGGACAAGAGACCCAGTACTTC. The rearrangement uses TRBV5-1 and TRBJ2-5, with D maybe TRBD1 (5 bases). V was cut by 4 bases and J by 2 bases, with 9 bases left in between. The CDR3 length is 13 residues. Germline V gene sequence: CDR1 SGHRS, CDR2 YFSETQ.